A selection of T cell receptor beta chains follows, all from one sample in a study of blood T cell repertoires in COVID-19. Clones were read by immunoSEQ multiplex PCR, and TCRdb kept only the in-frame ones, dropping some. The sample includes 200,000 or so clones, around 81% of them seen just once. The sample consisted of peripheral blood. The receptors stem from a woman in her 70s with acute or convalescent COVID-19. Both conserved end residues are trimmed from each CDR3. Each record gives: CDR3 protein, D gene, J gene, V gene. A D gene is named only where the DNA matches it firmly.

ASSSSGEQY . TRBJ2-7 TRBV27
ASSPEASGTLAGELF TRBD2 TRBJ2-2 TRBV7-9
ASSLTSPDTQY . TRBJ2-3 TRBV5-1
ASSKGLAGVDTQY TRBD2 TRBJ2-3 TRBV5-1
ASSTPRARTEGPQH . TRBJ1-5 TRBV6-6
ATSRGGGQGIDGYT TRBD1 TRBJ1-2 TRBV15
ASSRTSGTYEQY TRBD2 TRBJ2-7 TRBV5-1
ASSSTVSGPYNEQF TRBD2 TRBJ2-1 TRBV7-9
ASSSWTGGNPTNSPLH TRBD1 TRBJ1-6 TRBV18
ASSPSPGQLNQPQH TRBD1 TRBJ1-5 TRBV7-2
ASSLDGRAVNEQF TRBD2 TRBJ2-1 TRBV5-1
ASRVATGGNYGYT TRBD1 TRBJ1-2 TRBV27
ASSPWGIDTEAF . TRBJ1-1 TRBV28
ASSEARLAGVDEQF TRBD2 TRBJ2-1 TRBV2
AWTQVTEAF . TRBJ1-1 TRBV30
ASSLTGGNTIY TRBD1 TRBJ1-3 TRBV27
ASSLGTGRESNQPQH TRBD1 TRBJ1-5 TRBV28
ASTLGVLPSAEAF . TRBJ1-1 TRBV2
ASSSQGSSYNEQF . TRBJ2-1 TRBV6-6
ASTRTSGYNEQF TRBD2 TRBJ2-1 TRBV27
ASSWGQGPDQPQH TRBD1 TRBJ1-5 TRBV28
ASSLALSNEQF . TRBJ2-1 TRBV5-1
ASSNRGGAVEAF TRBD1 TRBJ1-1 TRBV28
ASSQGQGEENTIY TRBD1 TRBJ1-3 TRBV4-2
ASIGGSKVPGELF TRBD2 TRBJ2-2 TRBV2
ASSHGQGIAYEQY TRBD1 TRBJ2-7 TRBV6-5
AWSVGQGQF TRBD1 TRBJ2-1 TRBV30
AISPRDRAYEQY TRBD1 TRBJ2-7 TRBV6-5
AWSDRDRGSPLH TRBD1 TRBJ1-6 TRBV30
ASSVVGRADSPLH . TRBJ1-6 TRBV9
ASSTPSAEGEQY . TRBJ2-7 TRBV5-4
ASSQTQQGLGGYT TRBD1 TRBJ1-2 TRBV2
ATSREGTGDNEQF TRBD1 TRBJ2-1 TRBV15
ASRQGQITAQGGEKLF TRBD1 TRBJ1-4 TRBV2
ATSSGGGYT . TRBJ1-2 TRBV3-1/TRBV3-2
ASSLDSGETQY . TRBJ2-5 TRBV5-6
ASRPGGPSTDTQY TRBD2 TRBJ2-3 TRBV28
ASSPSGQFEGEAF . TRBJ1-1 TRBV18
SVDRGGETQY . TRBJ2-5 TRBV29-1
ASSSAGLQSTGELF . TRBJ2-2 TRBV5-1
ASSQTESTEAF . TRBJ1-1 TRBV6-5
AWTPEIRPGVGTGELF . TRBJ2-2 TRBV30
ASTLGGALITDTQY . TRBJ2-3 TRBV28
ASSTGLAGKDEQF TRBD2 TRBJ2-1 TRBV5-1
ASSSGRTNTGELF . TRBJ2-2 TRBV5-1
ASSPNGAANEKLF . TRBJ1-4 TRBV18
ASSTTSGSYEQY TRBD2 TRBJ2-7 TRBV11-3
ASSSLAAAYEQY TRBD2 TRBJ2-7 TRBV5-1